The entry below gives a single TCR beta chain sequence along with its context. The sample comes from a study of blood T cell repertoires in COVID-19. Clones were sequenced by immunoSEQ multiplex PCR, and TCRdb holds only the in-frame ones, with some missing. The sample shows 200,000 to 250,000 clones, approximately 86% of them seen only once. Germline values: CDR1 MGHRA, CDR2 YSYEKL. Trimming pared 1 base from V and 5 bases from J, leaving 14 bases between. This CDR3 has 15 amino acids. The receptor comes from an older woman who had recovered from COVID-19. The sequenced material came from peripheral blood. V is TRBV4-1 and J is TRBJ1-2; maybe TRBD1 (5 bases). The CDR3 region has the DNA TGCGCCAGCAGCCAAGTGCAGGGCCGTCATTATGGCTACACCTTC. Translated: CASSQVQGRHYGYTF.